This is a list of T cell receptor beta chains from one sample in a study of blood T cell repertoires in COVID-19. TCRdb's table, derived via immunoSEQ multiplex PCR, lists solely in-frame clones and lacks some. Here the sample spans 60,000 to 80,000 clones, 85% being singletons. The sample was peripheral blood. These receptors were taken from a man aged 50 to 60 with acute or convalescent COVID-19. Both conserved end residues are part of each CDR3. The D gene is left open where the match is weak. Clone size, where shown, is once, few, many, or a class for clones that have expanded.

V	size	D	J	DNA	CDR3
TRBV10-1	few	.	TRBJ1-5	TGCGCCAGCCGTACATCCGCCCACCTTATTCGATTAAATCAGCCCCAGCATTTT	CASRTSAHLIRLNQPQHF
TRBV18	.	TRBD2	TRBJ2-5	TGTGCCAGCTCACCGCCGCTAGCGGGGGGACGAGAGACCCAGTACTTC	CASSPPLAGGRETQYF
TRBV27	.	.	TRBJ2-7	TGTGCCGGCCGACTACCTTCCTACGAGCAGTACTTC	CAGRLPSYEQYF
TRBV10-3	once	.	TRBJ2-5	TGTGCCATCGCGGCAGGTGAGCGGCGAGAGACCCAGTACTTC	CAIAAGERRETQYF
TRBV5-4	.	.	TRBJ2-2	TGTGCCAGCAGCCAGGGGACTACGAACACCGGGGAGCTGTTTTTT	CASSQGTTNTGELFF
TRBV7-2	.	TRBD2	TRBJ2-1	TGTGCCAGCAGCTTCGGGACTAGCGGTTACAATGAGCAGTTCTTC	CASSFGTSGYNEQFF
TRBV29-1	.	TRBD2	TRBJ2-5	TGCAGCGTTGAAGATCTTGGAGCGGGGGCCGGGGGAGAGACCCAGTACTTC	CSVEDLGAGAGGETQYF
TRBV5-6	.	TRBD1	TRBJ1-2	TGTGCCAGCAGCATGGACAGGGGCCGCGGCTACACCTTC	CASSMDRGRGYTF
TRBV24-1	.	TRBD2	TRBJ2-3	TGTGCCACCAGTGATTTTAACGGGGGGGCCTTCACTGGCACAGATACGCAGTATTTT	CATSDFNGGAFTGTDTQYF
TRBV6-5	.	TRBD1	TRBJ1-1	TGTGCCAGCAACAACAGGGGTGGTACTGAAGCTTTCTTT	CASNNRGGTEAFF
TRBV11-2	.	TRBD2	TRBJ2-5	TGTGCCAGCAGCTCCCCGGGACTAACGGAGACCCAGTACTTC	CASSSPGLTETQYF
TRBV6-2/TRBV6-3	once	.	TRBJ2-7	TGTGCCAGCAGTTTGCGGCTGACCTACGAGCAGTACTTC	CASSLRLTYEQYF
TRBV7-9	.	.	TRBJ2-5	TGTGCCAGCAGCTTAGGTAAGGGGCAAGAGACCCAGTACTTC	CASSLGKGQETQYF
TRBV6-6	.	TRBD2	TRBJ2-3	TGTGCCAGCAGTCCGTTTTGGACTAGTAAAATTGTCCCAGATACGCAGTATTTT	CASSPFWTSKIVPDTQYF
TRBV12-3/TRBV12-4	few	.	TRBJ2-5	TGTGCCAGCAGTTTGACTAGGTGGGAGACCCAGTACTTC	CASSLTRWETQYF
TRBV19	.	.	TRBJ2-2	TGTGCCAGCAAATACAGGGACCCAAACACCGGGGAGCTGTTTTTT	CASKYRDPNTGELFF
TRBV3-1/TRBV3-2	many	TRBD1	TRBJ2-7	TGTGCCAGCAGCCAAGATTCTCAGGGACAGGTCTTCCTTGGCGAGCAGTACTTC	CASSQDSQGQVFLGEQYF
TRBV6-5	few	.	TRBJ2-2	TGTGCCAGCAGGATACAAGAGGTGAACACCGGGGAGCTGTTTTTT	CASRIQEVNTGELFF
TRBV2	.	.	TRBJ1-1	TGTGCCAGCAGTATGTCCGAGAGCATGAACACTGAAGCTTTCTTT	CASSMSESMNTEAFF
TRBV7-3	.	.	TRBJ2-5	TGTGCCAGCAGCTTATCTAACCAAGAGACCCAGTACTTC	CASSLSNQETQYF
TRBV7-8	.	TRBD2	TRBJ2-3	TGTGCCAGCAGCTTCCTAGCGGGGTATAGCACAGATACGCAGTATTTT	CASSFLAGYSTDTQYF
TRBV5-1	.	TRBD1	TRBJ1-2	TGCGCCAGCAGCTTGATGGAGACAGGGGGCGATGGCTACACCTTC	CASSLMETGGDGYTF
TRBV3-1/TRBV3-2	few	.	TRBJ1-2	TGTGCCAGCAGCCAAGCCGACAGGCTGGGTAGCTACACCTTC	CASSQADRLGSYTF
TRBV6-4	.	.	TRBJ2-6	TGTGCCAGCAGTGACTCGGCCGTACCTGGGGCCAACGTCCTGACTTTC	CASSDSAVPGANVLTF
TRBV2	.	.	TRBJ2-7	TGTGCCAGTTGGGGCTTATCCTACGAGCAGTACTTC	CASWGLSYEQYF
TRBV19	.	.	TRBJ1-5	TGTGCCAGTAGTAATACAGGGACCCTTAGCAATCAGCCCCAGCATTTT	CASSNTGTLSNQPQHF
TRBV5-1	.	.	TRBJ2-3	TGCGCCAGCAGCTTGGAAGCGCCTGTCAATACGCAGTATTTT	CASSLEAPVNTQYF
TRBV6-5	.	TRBD2	TRBJ2-5	TGTGCCAGCGCCCAGCGGGGGGAGACCCAGTACTTC	CASAQRGETQYF
TRBV5-1	.	.	TRBJ2-2	TGCGCCAGCAGCTTGGGAACAGCCGGGGAGCTGTTTTTT	CASSLGTAGELFF
TRBV6-5	once	.	TRBJ2-1	TGTGCCAGCAGCCAGACAGGCTTTGGGAATGAGCAGTTCTTC	CASSQTGFGNEQFF